The clone carrying this T cell receptor (beta chain) was counted at least ten times. The data are from a study of CD8 T cells in ankylosing spondylitis. The TCR beta libraries were generated through quantitative 5'-RACE incorporating molecular barcodes. TCRdb processed the 5' RACE reads anew with MiXCR; each CDR3 protein has one entry. The top ten hold 25% to 30% of the sample, which has roughly 180,000 distinct CDR3 sequences, more than 9% seen once. V dropped 0 bases and J dropped 2; count of bases not matched to a gene: 2. Germline V CDR1 and CDR2: SGHRS, YFSETQ. This CDR3 spans 16 amino acids. Sequenced: blood, either unsorted or a sorted T cell fraction (not recorded which). The source is a male donor with ankylosing spondylitis or in good health (not recorded which). The chain is built from TRBV5-1 and TRBJ2-3; 11 bases line up with TRBD2. The CDR3 sequence is CASSLGLAGPTDTQYF. The DNA of the CDR3 is TGCGCCAGCAGCTTGGGACTAGCGGGGCCCACAGATACGCAGTATTTT.